This entry features one TCR beta chain sequence. J gave up 1 base and V 4 bases, and 7 bases lay outside the gene matches. This CDR3 comprises 15 residues. Germline V gene sequence: CDR1 SGHRS, CDR2 YFSETQ. Per the study methods: Amplification with reference gene primers provided the estimates of nucleated cell counts. Clones were sequenced by immunoSEQ multiplex PCR, and TCRdb holds only the in-frame ones, with some missing. V and J calls plus clone size are reproduced from that table; the DNA served to infer D and trimming. In the table there are over 150,000 clones, approximately 84% of which are singletons. The record originates from a study of blood T cell repertoires in COVID-19.

The sample consisted of peripheral blood. This sequence originates from a human donor in a cohort sampled during active COVID-19. This chain connects TRBV5-1 to TRBJ2-7; 8 bases are shared with TRBD2. The CDR3 DNA is TGCGCCAGCAGCCGGGGGGCTAGCGGGTCCTACGAGCAGTACTTC. It is translated as CASSRGASGSYEQYF.